The 29 T cell receptor beta chains given below trace back to one sample, sequenced in a study of cytomegalovirus exposure and HLA in healthy donors. Measured with immunoSEQ multiplex PCR; TCRdb has only the in-frame clones, and not every one. The sample contains 150,000 to 200,000 clones, roughly 96% of which appear only once. Material: PBMCs. The receptors originated from a woman aged 18-30 years in good health and CMV-seronegative.

This chain connects TRBV5-1 to TRBJ2-7, with 9 bases matching TRBD1. Germline V gene lookup returns CDR1 SGHRS and CDR2 YFSETQ. V lost 0 bases to trimming and J lost 3 bases; unmatched junction nucleotides: 1. This CDR3 contains 14 residues. The CDR3 here is CASSLEGQGYEQYF. The CDR3 DNA reads as TGCGCCAGCAGCTTGGAGGGACAGGGCTACGAGCAGTACTTC. The whole variable domain, remainder taken from reference TRBV5-1 and TRBJ2-7, is KAGVTQTPRYLIKTRGQQVTLSCSPISGHRSVSWYQQTPGQGLQFLFEYFSETQRNKGNFPGRFSGRQFSNSRSEMNVSTLELGDSALYLCASSLEGQGYEQYFGPGTRLTVT.

This chain links TRBV4-1 with TRBJ1-2, with unresolved D. CDR3 length: 15 amino acids. V was trimmed by 0 bases and J by 2 bases, leaving 10 bases between them. Looked up from germline, CDR1 is MGHRA and CDR2 is YSYEKL. The CDR3 loop reads CASSQEGTGNYGYTF. For the CDR3, the DNA is TGCGCCAGCAGCCAAGAAGGAACGGGGAACTATGGCTACACCTTC.

This chain connects TRBV6-1 to TRBJ2-7; D is perhaps TRBD1 (5 bases). The CDR3 runs 14 residues. CDR1 is MNHNS and CDR2 is SASEGT in the germline V gene. V was shortened by 4 bases and J by 0 bases, with 10 bases between the two germline ends. This CDR3 reads CASSGGTYSYEQYF. CDR3 nucleotide sequence: TGTGCCAGCAGTGGGGGCACTTACTCCTACGAGCAGTACTTC.

The V call is TRBV6-5, the J call TRBJ2-7; D gene unclear. Germline CDR1 and CDR2: MNHEY and SVGAGI. The length of the CDR3 is 14 residues. V lost 0 bases, J lost 3 bases, and 9 bases lay in between. In nucleotides, the CDR3 is TGTGCCAGCAGTTACTCCGACTCCTTCTACGAGCAGTACTTC. Translation: CASSYSDSFYEQYF.

This chain joins TRBV11-2 and TRBJ1-4, with D perhaps TRBD1 (5 bases). The CDR3 has 15 amino acids. The germline gives CDR1 SGHAT, CDR2 FQNNGV. Between the trimmed V and J ends, which lost 5 bases and 8 bases, there was a span of 18 bases. The CDR3 coding sequence is TGTGCCAGCAGCCCACGGAGCCCTGGGGCCGAAAAACTGTTTTTT. Translation gives CASSPRSPGAEKLFF.

V gene TRBV4-1 combines with J gene TRBJ2-2; 7 bases map to TRBD1. This CDR3 is 18 amino acids long. Germline V gene sequence: CDR1 MGHRA, CDR2 YSYEKL. J was trimmed by 0 bases and V by 0 bases; bases with no gene match: 7. CDR3 DNA sequence: TGCGCCAGCAGCCAAGAGGGGGTGGGGACAGCGAACACCGGGGAGCTGTTTTTT. This gives the protein CASSQEGVGTANTGELFF.

The CDR3 sequence: CASSLEGNEQFF. CDR3 DNA: TGTGCCAGCAGCTTGGAGGGAAATGAGCAGTTCTTC. The chain joins TRBV11-2 to TRBJ2-1; a weak D match, TRBD2 (6 bases). The CDR3 runs to 12 residues. Per the germline V gene, CDR1 is SGHAT and CDR2 is FQNNGV. Trimming took 3 bases from V and 7 from J, leaving 7 bases between them.

The chain uses TRBV7-8 and TRBJ2-7; 9 positions agree with TRBD1. J was trimmed by 7 bases and V by 0 bases; bases with no gene match: 10. CDR3 size: 16 residues. The germline V gene has CDR1 SGHVS and CDR2 FQNEAQ. CDR3 bases: TGTGCCAGCAGCTTAGCTCGGGGGACAGGGTATGGGGAGCAGTACTTC. Protein sequence: CASSLARGTGYGEQYF.

The chain combines TRBV25-1 with TRBJ2-2; D is possibly TRBD1 (6 bases). The CDR3 length is 14 residues. Germline loops: CDR1 MGHDK, CDR2 SYGVNS. Between the trimmed V and J ends, which lost 7 bases and 7 bases, there was a span of 16 bases. The DNA for the CDR3 is TGTGCCAGCAAATCAGGGGCTGGGTACGGGGAGCTGTTTTTT. Its protein product is CASKSGAGYGELFF.

The CDR3: CASSLYYRQETQYF. CDR3 coding DNA: TGTGCCAGCAGCTTATATTACAGACAAGAGACCCAGTACTTC. The V and J genes are TRBV7-2 and TRBJ2-5; D not certain. The CDR3 consists of 14 residues. The germline V and J ends were trimmed by 2 bases and 2 bases, with 9 bases remaining between them. Germline V gene sequence: CDR1 SGHTA, CDR2 FQGNSA.

V usage is TRBV7-2 and J usage is TRBJ1-2; 7 nucleotides agree with TRBD1. V lost 5 bases and J lost 5; bases outside the gene matches: 11. CDR1 is SGHTA and CDR2 is FQGNSA in the germline V gene. This CDR3 is built from 15 residues. CDR3 sequence: CASSKRGQLGYGYTF. The CDR3 DNA sequence: TGTGCCAGCAGCAAAAGGGGGCAGTTAGGGTATGGCTACACCTTC.

This chain joins TRBV19 and TRBJ1-6, with 9 bases that match TRBD1. The CDR3 totals 16 residues. V lost 6 bases and J lost 7; bases outside the gene matches: 10. Germline V gene sequence: CDR1 LNHDA, CDR2 SQIVND (reference sequence). The CDR3 region is CASRYGGQGLNSPLHF. In DNA form, the CDR3 reads TGTGCCAGTAGATATGGGGGACAGGGACTCAATTCACCCCTCCACTTT. Full variable domain (remainder filled in from reference TRBV19 and TRBJ1-6): DGGITQSPKYLFRKEGQNVTLSCEQNLNHDAMYWYRQDPGQGLRLIYYSQIVNDFQKGDIAEGYSVSREKKESFPLTVTSAQKNPTAFYLCASRYGGQGLNSPLHFGNGTRLTVT.

The rearrangement links TRBV11-2 to TRBJ2-3; 13 positions match TRBD2. Trimming removed 5 bases from V and 1 base from J; junction bases left unmatched: 3. This CDR3 has 16 residues. Germline CDR1 SGHAT, CDR2 FQNNGV. This chain's CDR3 is CASSPGLAGGTDTQYF. In DNA, the CDR3 is TGTGCCAGCAGCCCAGGACTAGCGGGGGGCACAGATACGCAGTATTTT.

This clone appeared once. The chain carries TRBV30 and TRBJ1-5; D uncertain. CDR3 length: 14 amino acids. Germline assignment: CDR1 GTSNPN and CDR2 SVGIG (reference sequence). V was shortened by 0 bases and J by 3 bases, with 9 bases between the two germline ends. As DNA, the CDR3 is TGTGCCTGGAGTGTACGGGAGTTCAATCAGCCCCAGCATTTT. Its translation is CAWSVREFNQPQHF.

Of note for this clone: The junction differs from germline at one of its ends, possibly a read error. The gene calls are TRBV7-7 and TRBJ2-5; 10 nucleotides align to TRBD1. Germline loops: CDR1 SSHAT, CDR2 FNYEAQ (reference sequence). This CDR3 contains 15 residues. CDR3 bases: TGTGCTAGCAGACCAAGACAGGGGGCAAGAGAGACCCAGTACTTC. It yields the protein CASRPRQGARETQYF.

The V call is TRBV7-9, the J call TRBJ2-5, with 16 bases aligning to TRBD2. The CDR3 covers 17 residues. V lost 5 bases, J lost 5 bases, and 8 bases stayed unmatched. Per germline, CDR1 SEHNR and CDR2 FQNEAQ (reference sequence). DNA of the CDR3: TGTGCCAGCAGCCCGGGACTAGCGGGGGGGCCTGCTGAGACCCAGTACTTC. Translation: CASSPGLAGGPAETQYF.

This clone was seen once. The chain uses TRBV29-1 and TRBJ2-1; D remains unclear. Deletions cut 4 bases from V and 6 bases from J, with 22 bases between. Germline CDR1 is SQVTM and CDR2 is ANQGSEA. The length of the CDR3 is 16 residues. This chain's CDR3 is CSVVRERFSSFNEQFF. Here the CDR3 DNA reads TGCAGCGTTGTGCGCGAGCGTTTTAGCTCATTCAATGAGCAGTTCTTC.

For this clone: A much larger clone differs by one base, so this may be a read error. Other DNA sequences of this sample code for an identical CDR3. This CDR3 reads CASSPFQGPSYEQYF. The CDR3 DNA sequence: TGTGCCAGTAGCCCATTCCAGGGGCCCTCCTACGAGCAGTACTTC. The chain joins TRBV7-8 to TRBJ2-7, with a weak D call TRBD1 (6 bases). From germline, CDR1 is SGHVS and CDR2 FQNEAQ. V lost 9 bases and J lost 0, with 18 bases in between. The CDR3 consists of 15 residues.

The J gene is TRBJ2-7, the V gene TRBV5-6; D is perhaps TRBD1 (5 bases). The V end lost 0 bases, the J end lost 12 bases, and 13 bases lay between the germline ends. CDR1 SGHDT and CDR2 YYEEEE come from the germline V gene. The CDR3 contains 12 residues. The CDR3 DNA sequence: TGTGCCAGCAGCTTGGGACAGAGCCAGCGGTACTTC. Translation: CASSLGQSQRYF.

The chain is built from TRBV27 and TRBJ2-7; unclear D gene. Germline CDR1 and CDR2: MNHEY and SMNVEV (reference sequence). Trimming removed 5 bases at V and 7 bases at J, with 9 bases between. The CDR3 loop spans 11 amino acids. The CDR3 reads CASSLGLEQYF. The DNA of the CDR3 is TGTGCCAGCAGTCTCGGTTTGGAGCAGTACTTC.

The V and J genes are TRBV14 and TRBJ1-6; the D is unclear. The CDR3 covers 13 residues. Germline V lookup: CDR1 SGHDN, CDR2 FVKESK. V shed 2 bases and J shed 6 bases, with 5 bases lying between them. This CDR3 reads CASSQTVNSPLHF. The DNA for the CDR3 is TGTGCCAGCAGCCAAACAGTTAATTCACCCCTCCACTTT. Supplemented by reference TRBV14 and TRBJ1-6, the full variable domain reads EAGVTQFPSHSVIEKGQTVTLRCDPISGHDNLYWYRRVMGKEIKFLLHFVKESKQDESGMPNNRFLAERTGGTYSTLKVQPAELEDSGVYFCASSQTVNSPLHFGNGTRLTVT.

The rearrangement uses TRBV4-1 and TRBJ2-3; 11 bases agree with TRBD2. V dropped 0 bases and J dropped 5; count of bases not matched to a gene: 4. From germline, CDR1 is MGHRA and CDR2 YSYEKL. This CDR3 region has 16 residues. The CDR3 nucleotides read TGCGCCAGCAGCCAAGATGAACTAGCGGGGGTAGATACGCAGTATTTT. This encodes CASSQDELAGVDTQYF.

This clone was seen repeatedly, ten times or more. The J gene is TRBJ2-7, the V gene TRBV9; the match to TRBD2 covers 7 bases. The J segment lost 0 bases and the V segment lost 3 bases, leaving 6 bases of the junction unmatched. The length of the CDR3 is 15 residues. In germline, CDR1 is SGDLS, CDR2 YYNGEE. The CDR3 nucleotides are TGTGCCAGCAGCGCCAGGGCGGGGGTCTCCTACGAGCAGTACTTC. The encoded protein is CASSARAGVSYEQYF.

The V call is TRBV7-9, the J call TRBJ1-2; 7 bases align to TRBD1. Trimming at V came to 5 bases and at J to 7 bases, leaving 4 bases not matched to a gene. Germline V lookup: CDR1 SEHNR, CDR2 FQNEAQ (reference sequence). This CDR3 region has 12 residues. The CDR3 bases are TGTGCCAGCAGCCTTGACAGGGTTGGCTACACCTTC. Its translation: CASSLDRVGYTF.

The chain carries TRBV6-5 and TRBJ2-3; TRBD2 is a possible D gene (7 bases). Germline V gene lookup returns CDR1 MNHEY and CDR2 SVGAGI. Deletions cut 2 bases from V and 1 base from J, with 13 bases between. CDR3 length: 16 amino acids. CDR3 region: CASSYLGGRGTDTQYF. The CDR3, as DNA: TGTGCCAGCAGTTACCTCGGGGGGCGCGGCACAGATACGCAGTATTTT.

The rearrangement uses TRBV20-1 and TRBJ2-5, with D possibly matching TRBD2 (6 bases). Gene TRBJ2-7 matches the end of the DNA better, so the J call may be wrong. In germline, CDR1 is DFQATT, CDR2 SNEGSKA (reference sequence). The CDR3 contains 11 residues. CDR3 sequence: CSAGGAYEQYF. CDR3 DNA sequence: TGCAGTGCGGGCGGGGCCTACGAGCAGTACTTC.

This clone appeared once. The chain combines TRBV5-1 with TRBJ2-7; D is unclear. Germline V gene lookup returns CDR1 SGHRS and CDR2 YFSETQ. With 1 base removed from V and 2 bases from J, the gap between germline ends came to 10 bases. This CDR3 contains 14 residues. CDR3 loop: CASSLTVPTYEQYF. The DNA of the CDR3 is TGCGCCAGCAGCTTGACAGTTCCAACCTACGAGCAGTACTTC.

This clone was detected once. The chain links TRBV6-1 to TRBJ1-4, with unresolved D. V was pared by 2 bases and J by 0 bases, with 10 bases between. Germline CDR1 reads MNHNS; CDR2 reads SASEGT. The CDR3 has 16 amino acids. CDR3 sequence (DNA): TGTGCCAGCAGTGAACAGTCTCCTGCAACTAATGAAAAACTGTTTTTT. This sequence encodes CASSEQSPATNEKLFF.

V usage is TRBV27 and J usage is TRBJ2-7; TRBD1 might be the D (5 bases). The germline gives CDR1 MNHEY, CDR2 SMNVEV (reference sequence). The CDR3 extends over 13 amino acids. Trimming took off 8 bases at V and 0 bases at J, with 11 bases between the two ends. CDR3 bases: TGTGCCAGCGTGGGGCCCCCCTCCTACGAGCAGTACTTC. The encoded protein is CASVGPPSYEQYF.